This T cell receptor (beta chain) was captured in a study of CD8 T cells in Susac syndrome. Findings of the study overall: TCR sequencing and HLA analysis covered a relatively small number of individuals.

RNA amounts of about 0.5 to 1 ug underwent reverse transcription with random hexamers. Amplification of the TCR beta CDR3 was carried out by immunoSEQ multiplex PCR, which spanned a total of 54 Vbeta and 13 Jbeta segments. Each CDR3 protein is one row after TCRdb ran MiXCR on the immunoSEQ multiplex PCR reads. This repertoire shows about 280,000 distinct CDR3 sequences, about 85% found once; its top ten account for about 0.11%. As to this clonotype: The antigen remains undetermined.

It was treatment-naive patients with stable or active relapsing-remitting disease who made up the multiple sclerosis controls. TEMRA cells were FACS-enriched, while CD8+ and CD4+ T cells were negatively isolated. Source material: CD8+ T cells from PBMCs. The sequence was obtained from a human donor with multiple sclerosis.

This chain's CDR3 is CASSVDRRNTEAFF. The CDR3 DNA follows: TGTGCCAGCAGTGTCGACAGGAGGAACACTGAAGCTTTCTTT. The chain links TRBV28 to TRBJ1-1; a weak D match, TRBD1 (6 bases). The CDR3 is 14 amino acids. CDR1 and CDR2 from the germline V gene are MDHEN and SYDVKM. The germline V and J ends were trimmed by 5 bases and 1 base, with 11 bases remaining between them.